Below, 32 T cell receptor beta chains from the same sample are listed, as sequenced in a study of radiotherapy plus CTLA-4 blockade in lung cancer. TCRdb's table, derived via immunoSEQ multiplex PCR, lists solely in-frame clones and lacks some. The sample consists of about 70,000 clones, less than 80% of them appearing once. This specimen consisted of peripheral blood, obtained from a patient treated with radiotherapy plus ipilimumab. These receptors were obtained from a human donor with non-small cell lung cancer who had a complete response to radiotherapy plus ipilimumab.

The chain uses TRBV5-5 and TRBJ1-1, with D perhaps TRBD1 (5 bases). The germline V and J ends were trimmed by 3 bases and 1 base, with 7 bases remaining between them. The CDR3 runs 13 residues. Per germline, CDR1 SGHKS and CDR2 YYEKEE (reference sequence). The CDR3 spells CASSSQANTEAFF. CDR3 DNA: TGTGCCAGCAGCTCACAGGCGAACACTGAAGCTTTCTTT.

In this sample, this clone turned up a few times. The same CDR3 can be traced to other DNA sequences in this sample. This chain links TRBV18 with TRBJ2-5; perhaps TRBD1 as D (5 bases). Between the trimmed V and J ends, which lost 5 bases and 1 base, there was a span of 8 bases. Looked up from germline, CDR1 is KGHSH and CDR2 is LQKENI. CDR3 length: 13 residues. CDR3 sequence: CASSGAGQETQYF. CDR3 bases: TGTGCCAGCTCAGGGGCAGGCCAAGAGACCCAGTACTTC.

The rearrangement links TRBV4-3 to TRBJ2-3; the match to TRBD2 covers 10 bases. The CDR3 is 20 residues long. The V gene end was trimmed by 0 bases and the J gene end by 0 bases; junction bases not matched to a gene: 12. Germline CDR1 is LGHNA and CDR2 is YSLEER. The CDR3 sequence: CASSQDLPSGGRTSTDTQYF. The CDR3 DNA is TGCGCCAGCAGCCAAGATCTACCTAGCGGGGGCCGGACTAGCACAGATACGCAGTATTTT.

The V and J genes are TRBV27 and TRBJ2-3; D gene ambiguous. The ends were cut back, 5 bases at V and 5 bases at J, with 11 bases in the middle. Germline values: CDR1 MNHEY, CDR2 SMNVEV (reference sequence). The CDR3 sequence is 13 residues long. The CDR3 loop is CASSLIYGDTQYF. As DNA, the CDR3 is TGTGCCAGCAGTCTAATCTACGGAGATACGCAGTATTTT.

The chain is built from TRBV19 and TRBJ1-1, with TRBD1 identical over 10 bases. J lost 1 base, V lost 7 bases, and 9 bases had no gene match. Germline V gene data show CDR1 as LNHDA and CDR2 as SQIVND (reference sequence). CDR3 length: 16 residues. CDR3 nucleotides: TGTGCCAGTATCAGGACAGGGGGACTCCAGAACACTGAAGCTTTCTTT. It specifies CASIRTGGLQNTEAFF.

V usage is TRBV5-1 and J usage is TRBJ1-2; D remains unclear. Between the trimmed V and J ends, which lost 0 bases and 5 bases, there was a span of 8 bases. The CDR3 runs 13 residues. Germline V lookup: CDR1 SGHRS, CDR2 YFSETQ. The CDR3 nucleotides are TGCGCCAGCAGCTTGGACACTCATTATGGCTACACCTTC. It yields the protein CASSLDTHYGYTF.

The rearrangement links TRBV25-1 to TRBJ1-2; tentative D call: TRBD1 (5 bases). The germline gives CDR1 MGHDK, CDR2 SYGVNS. This CDR3 region has 15 residues. Trimming shortened V by 4 bases and J by 7 bases, and 19 bases separated the two germline ends. CDR3 amino acids: CASSASHSGSRGYTF. In DNA form, the CDR3 reads TGTGCCAGCAGTGCCTCCCATTCAGGGAGCCGTGGCTACACCTTC.

The chain couples TRBV19 to TRBJ2-1; 7 nucleotides match TRBD1. V lost 1 base and J lost 6; bases outside the gene matches: 6. The length of the CDR3 is 15 residues. CDR1 is LNHDA, CDR2 SQIVND, per germline (reference sequence). The DNA of the CDR3 is TGTGCCAGTAGTATAGTCGCCCGACAGGGCAATGAGCAGTTCTTC. Translating it yields CASSIVARQGNEQFF. The whole variable domain, filled in from reference TRBV19 and TRBJ2-1, reads DGGITQSPKYLFRKEGQNVTLSCEQNLNHDAMYWYRQDPGQGLRLIYYSQIVNDFQKGDIAEGYSVSREKKESFPLTVTSAQKNPTAFYLCASSIVARQGNEQFFGPGTRLTVL.

This clone is labeled medium-sized. The CDR3 nucleotides read TGTGCCAGCAGCAAACGGACGTTAAGCAATCAGCCCCAGCATTTT. Its translation is CASSKRTLSNQPQHF. The chain is built from TRBV21-1 and TRBJ1-5. TRBV21-1 is a listed pseudogene. The length of the CDR3 is 15 residues.

The genes are TRBV5-1 and TRBJ2-3; 15 nucleotides match TRBD2. Looked up from germline, CDR1 is SGHRS and CDR2 is YFSETQ. V was pared by 2 bases and J by 1 base, with 8 bases of the junction left unmatched. The CDR3 covers 19 residues. As DNA, the CDR3 is TGCGCCAGCAGCTTTGGGACTAGCGGGAGGTCGAGTCGCACAGATACGCAGTATTTT. This codes for CASSFGTSGRSSRTDTQYF.

V is TRBV6-5 and J is TRBJ2-3; D is uncertain. V gave up 3 bases and J gave up 1 base, with 14 bases separating them. The CDR3 sequence is 16 residues long. Germline V lookup: CDR1 MNHEY, CDR2 SVGAGI. In DNA form, the CDR3 reads TGTGCCAGCAGTTATCGTCCTCCCCCTCGCACAGATACGCAGTATTTT. It is translated as CASSYRPPPRTDTQYF.

The chain has TRBV11-2 and TRBJ2-3; no clear D gene. Germline V CDR1 and CDR2: SGHAT, FQNNGV. CDR3 size: 12 residues. The V gene lost 1 base and the J gene lost 13 bases, with 12 bases spanning the gap. The CDR3 DNA reads TGTGCCAGCAGCTTAGTTTGGAGTAGGGAGTATTTT. Its protein is CASSLVWSREYF.

The rearrangement joins TRBV7-6 to TRBJ1-1; D uncertain. The CDR3 covers 15 residues. In germline, CDR1 is SGHVS, CDR2 FNYEAQ. V lost 0 bases and J 1 base, leaving 9 bases between the germline ends. CDR3 nucleotide sequence: TGTGCCAGCAGCTTAGCGGGGTACTGGAACACTGAAGCTTTCTTT. It encodes CASSLAGYWNTEAFF.

The J gene is TRBJ1-1, the V gene TRBV19; 8 bases agree with TRBD1. Looked up from germline, CDR1 is LNHDA and CDR2 is SQIVND (reference sequence). This CDR3 has 13 residues. V lost 4 bases, J lost 8 bases, and 6 bases stayed unmatched. The CDR3 spells CASSKFRTGEAFF. In DNA form, the CDR3 reads TGTGCCAGTAGTAAGTTCCGGACAGGGGAAGCTTTCTTT.

The V and J genes are TRBV18 and TRBJ1-5; a possible D gene is TRBD1 (5 bases). V was shortened by 4 bases and J by 5 bases, with 9 bases between the two germline ends. The CDR3 contains 13 residues. From germline, CDR1 is KGHSH and CDR2 LQKENI. The CDR3 DNA sequence: TGTGCCAGCTCACGGGGCGAGGATCAGCCCCAGCATTTT. Translation: CASSRGEDQPQHF.

This chain links TRBV19 with TRBJ2-5; 8 nucleotides agree with TRBD1. The CDR3 totals 15 residues. Germline loops: CDR1 LNHDA, CDR2 SQIVND (reference sequence). Trimming took 5 bases from V and 0 from J; bases not matched to a gene: 5. Written as DNA, the CDR3 is TGTGCCAGTAGTGGTCGACAGGGGAACCAAGAGACCCAGTACTTC. Amino acid sequence: CASSGRQGNQETQYF.

The chain combines TRBV6-5 with TRBJ2-7; weak D call: TRBD1 (6 bases). CDR1 and CDR2 (germline): MNHEY, SVGAGI. The CDR3 runs to 13 residues. The V end lost 4 bases, the J end lost 3 bases, and 10 bases lay between the germline ends. The DNA of the CDR3 is TGTGCCAGCAGTTTTGAGACAGGCTACGAGCAGTACGTC. Translation gives CASSFETGYEQYV.

Comments on this clone: This same CDR3 is encoded by further DNA sequences in the sample. The J gene is TRBJ2-1, the V gene TRBV10-1; D unclear. Trimming pared 2 bases from V and 7 bases from J, leaving 6 bases between. CDR1 is WNHNN, CDR2 SYGVQD, per germline (reference sequence). There are 12 residues in the CDR3. The CDR3 region is CASSENGNEQFF. The CDR3 DNA is TGCGCCAGCAGTGAGAATGGGAATGAGCAGTTCTTC.

The V gene is TRBV4-3, the J gene TRBJ2-3, with D unresolved. Germline values: CDR1 LGHNA, CDR2 YSLEER. The CDR3 length is 15 residues. V lost 0 bases and J lost 2, with 9 bases in between. This chain's CDR3 is CASSQDLIITDTQYF. Here the CDR3 DNA reads TGCGCCAGCAGCCAAGATTTGATCATCACAGATACGCAGTATTTT.

The genes are TRBV19 and TRBJ2-2; D remains unclear. The CDR3 covers 15 residues. The germline V and J ends were trimmed by 7 bases and 6 bases, with 18 bases remaining between them. Germline V gives CDR1 LNHDA, CDR2 SQIVND (reference sequence). CDR3: CASTSLPFGPGELFF. CDR3 in DNA: TGTGCCAGTACCTCCCTTCCCTTTGGGCCCGGGGAGCTGTTTTTT.

In this sample, this clone turned up a few times. V is TRBV5-6 and J is TRBJ1-6, with TRBD1 matching 8 bases. The CDR3 has 15 residues. The germline CDR1 and CDR2 sequences are SGHDT and YYEEEE. Losses at the gene ends were 4 bases for V and 6 bases for J; bases not matched to a gene: 6. CDR3 amino acids: CASSRLDRGNSPLHF. CDR3 DNA: TGTGCCAGCAGCCGACTCGACAGGGGTAATTCACCCCTCCACTTT.

The chain carries TRBV6-6 and TRBJ2-7, with TRBD1 matching 8 bases. Per the germline V gene, CDR1 is MNHNY and CDR2 is SVGAGI (reference sequence). The CDR3 sequence is 11 residues long. V was pared by 10 bases and J by 4 bases, with 3 bases of the junction left unmatched. The CDR3 sequence: CATGQGYEQYV. As DNA, the CDR3 is TGTGCCACAGGACAGGGTTACGAGCAGTACGTC.

The chain has TRBV10-3 and TRBJ1-2, with 7 bases lining up with TRBD1. This CDR3 has 14 amino acids. CDR1 ENHRY and CDR2 SYGVKD come from the germline V gene. Trimming at V came to 6 bases and at J to 4 bases, leaving 8 bases not matched to a gene. The CDR3 DNA sequence: TGTGCCATCAGGACAGGGCGTCAAACCTATGGCTACACCTTC. Its translation: CAIRTGRQTYGYTF.

The rearrangement uses TRBV9 and TRBJ1-4, with a possible D match to TRBD1 (5 bases). Deletions cut 0 bases from V and 7 bases from J, with 10 bases between. Germline CDR1 reads SGDLS; CDR2 reads YYNGEE. The CDR3 runs to 14 residues. CDR3 DNA: TGTGCCAGCAGCGTAGGACAGTCCCCTGAAAAACTGTTTTTT. As protein: CASSVGQSPEKLFF.

The chain is built from TRBV4-1 and TRBJ1-1, with D tentatively TRBD1 (6 bases). The V and J ends lost 0 bases and 4 bases respectively, with 12 bases between them. The CDR3 length is 15 residues. Per the germline V gene, CDR1 is MGHRA and CDR2 is YSYEKL. The CDR3 DNA reads as TGCGCCAGCAGCCAAGACCCAGGGGTGGGCACTGAAGCTTTCTTT. It translates to CASSQDPGVGTEAFF.

This clone was recorded once. This chain connects TRBV30 to TRBJ1-3, with D unclear. The CDR3 runs 11 residues. Germline lookup yields CDR1 GTSNPN and CDR2 SVGIG (reference sequence). V was pared by 7 bases and J by 3 bases, with 7 bases between. The CDR3 is CASWRGNTIYF. CDR3 DNA: TGTGCCTCCTGGCGTGGAAACACCATATATTTT.

The genes are TRBV10-2 and TRBJ1-2; D remains ambiguous. Germline V lookup: CDR1 WSHSY, CDR2 SAAADI. Trimming took off 4 bases at V and 4 bases at J, with 10 bases between the two ends. There are 13 residues in the CDR3. CDR3 sequence: CASSGSSSYGYTF. The CDR3 DNA follows: TGCGCCAGCAGTGGGAGCAGCTCCTATGGCTACACCTTC.

The V call is TRBV7-2, the J call TRBJ2-7; 7 bases agree with TRBD2. The junction had 2 bases not matched to a gene; V was cut back by 1 base and J by 2 bases. This CDR3 contains 14 residues. Germline-derived CDR1 and CDR2 are SGHTA and FQGNSA. CDR3 protein: CASSLVGGTYEQYF. In DNA form, the CDR3 reads TGTGCCAGCAGCTTAGTCGGGGGGACCTACGAGCAGTACTTC.

This clone was seen a handful of times. V is TRBV9 and J is TRBJ2-1, with 7 positions matching TRBD1. Germline V gene data show CDR1 as SGDLS and CDR2 as YYNGEE. There are 16 residues in the CDR3. V lost 4 bases, J lost 3 bases, and 10 bases stayed unmatched. CDR3 nucleotide sequence: TGTGCCAGCAGCCCAAGGACAGGAGTCCTCTACAATGAGCAGTTCTTC. Protein product: CASSPRTGVLYNEQFF.

The chain combines TRBV12-5 with TRBJ1-2, with D tentatively TRBD1 (6 bases). V was cut by 9 bases and J by 3 bases, with 14 bases left in between. Germline assignment: CDR1 LGHNT and CDR2 FRNRAP. This CDR3 region has 13 residues. The chain's CDR3 is CASSREGDYGYTF. CDR3 bases: TGTGCTAGCTCGAGGGAGGGGGACTATGGCTACACCTTC.

The chain has TRBV10-2 and TRBJ1-1; no clear D. The V end lost 3 bases, the J end lost 6 bases, and 20 bases lay between the germline ends. The CDR3 is 16 amino acids. Germline CDR1 is WSHSY and CDR2 is SAAADI. The CDR3 here is CASSDPLVGKRAEAFF. The CDR3 bases are TGCGCCAGCAGTGATCCCCTAGTCGGTAAGAGGGCTGAAGCTTTCTTT.

V gene TRBV5-1 combines with J gene TRBJ1-4, with D uncertain. The CDR3 spans 14 residues. Trimming removed 0 bases from V and 8 bases from J, with 11 bases in between. Germline V gene lookup returns CDR1 SGHRS and CDR2 YFSETQ. The CDR3 bases are TGCGCCAGCAGCTTGGGAATAGAAGGCGAAAAACTGTTTTTT. It yields the protein CASSLGIEGEKLFF. Full variable domain (rest looked up from reference TRBV5-1 and TRBJ1-4): KAGVTQTPRYLIKTRGQQVTLSCSPISGHRSVSWYQQTPGQGLQFLFEYFSETQRNKGNFPGRFSGRQFSNSRSEMNVSTLELGDSALYLCASSLGIEGEKLFFGSGTQLSVL.